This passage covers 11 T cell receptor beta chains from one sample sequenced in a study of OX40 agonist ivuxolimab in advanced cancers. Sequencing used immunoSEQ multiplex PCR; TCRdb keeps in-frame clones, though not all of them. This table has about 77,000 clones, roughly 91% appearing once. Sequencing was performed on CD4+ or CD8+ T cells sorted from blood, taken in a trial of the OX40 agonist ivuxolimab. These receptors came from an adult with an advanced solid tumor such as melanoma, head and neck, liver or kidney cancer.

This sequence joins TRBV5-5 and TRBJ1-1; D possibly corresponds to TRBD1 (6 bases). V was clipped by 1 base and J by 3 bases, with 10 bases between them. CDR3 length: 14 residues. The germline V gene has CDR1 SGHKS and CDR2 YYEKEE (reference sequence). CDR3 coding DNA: TGTGCCAGCAGCTTGTTAGCAGGGGACACTGAAGCTTTCTTT. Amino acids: CASSLLAGDTEAFF.

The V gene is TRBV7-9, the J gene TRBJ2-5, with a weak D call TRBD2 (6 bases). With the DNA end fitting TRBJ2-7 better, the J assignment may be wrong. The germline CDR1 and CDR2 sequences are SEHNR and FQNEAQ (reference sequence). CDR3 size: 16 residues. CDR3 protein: CASSSPGSGSSYEQYF. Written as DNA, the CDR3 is TGTGCCAGCAGCTCCCCGGGCAGCGGGTCCTCCTACGAGCAGTACTTC.

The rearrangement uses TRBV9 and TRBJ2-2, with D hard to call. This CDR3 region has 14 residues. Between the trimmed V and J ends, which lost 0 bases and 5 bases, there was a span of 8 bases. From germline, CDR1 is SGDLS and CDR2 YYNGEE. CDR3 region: CASSVGPLTGELFF. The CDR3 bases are TGTGCCAGCAGCGTAGGGCCCCTAACCGGGGAGCTGTTTTTT. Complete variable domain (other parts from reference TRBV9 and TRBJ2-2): DSGVTQTPKHLITATGQRVTLRCSPRSGDLSVYWYQQSLDQGLQFLIQYYNGEERAKGNILERFSAQQFPDLHSELNLSSLELGDSALYFCASSVGPLTGELFFGEGSRLTVL.

In nucleotides, the CDR3 is TGTGCCAGCAGTAAGGACAGTTCCTACAATGAGCAGTTCTTC. Translating gives CASSKDSSYNEQFF. V usage is TRBV6-6 and J usage is TRBJ2-1; D is possibly TRBD1 (6 bases). The CDR3 runs 14 residues. Germline CDR1 is MNHNY and CDR2 is SVGAGI (reference sequence). V was shortened by 5 bases and J by 1 base, with 9 bases between the two germline ends.

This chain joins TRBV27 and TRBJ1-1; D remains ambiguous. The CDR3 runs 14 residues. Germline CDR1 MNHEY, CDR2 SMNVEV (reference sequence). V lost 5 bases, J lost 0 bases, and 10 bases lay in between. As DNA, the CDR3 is TGTGCCAGCAGTGCAAATGTTATGAACACTGAAGCTTTCTTT. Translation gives CASSANVMNTEAFF.

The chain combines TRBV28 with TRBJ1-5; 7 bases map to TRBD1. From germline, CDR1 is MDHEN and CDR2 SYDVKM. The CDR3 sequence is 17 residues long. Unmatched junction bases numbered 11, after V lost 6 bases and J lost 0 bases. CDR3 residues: CASRTPGTAYSNQPQHF. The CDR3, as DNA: TGTGCCAGCAGAACCCCCGGGACAGCATATAGCAATCAGCCCCAGCATTTT.

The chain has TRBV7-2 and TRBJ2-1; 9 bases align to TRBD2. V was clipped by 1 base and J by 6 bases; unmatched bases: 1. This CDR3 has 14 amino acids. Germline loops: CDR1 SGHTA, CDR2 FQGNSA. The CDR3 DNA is TGTGCCAGCAGCTTAGGCGGGGGGGCCAATGAGCAGTTCTTC. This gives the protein CASSLGGGANEQFF.

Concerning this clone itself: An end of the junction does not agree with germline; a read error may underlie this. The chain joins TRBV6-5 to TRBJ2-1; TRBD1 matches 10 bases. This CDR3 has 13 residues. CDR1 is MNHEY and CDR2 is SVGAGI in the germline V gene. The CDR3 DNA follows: TGTGCCAGCAGTTACTCCCTAGAGGACAGGGGGATCTTC. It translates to CASSYSLEDRGIF.

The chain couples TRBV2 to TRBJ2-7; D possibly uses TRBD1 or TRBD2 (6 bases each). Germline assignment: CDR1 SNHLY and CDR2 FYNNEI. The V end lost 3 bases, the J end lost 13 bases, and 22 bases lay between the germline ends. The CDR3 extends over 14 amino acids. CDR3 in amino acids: CASSELRRGGIKYF. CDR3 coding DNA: TGTGCCAGCAGTGAGTTACGCAGGGGAGGAATTAAATACTTC.

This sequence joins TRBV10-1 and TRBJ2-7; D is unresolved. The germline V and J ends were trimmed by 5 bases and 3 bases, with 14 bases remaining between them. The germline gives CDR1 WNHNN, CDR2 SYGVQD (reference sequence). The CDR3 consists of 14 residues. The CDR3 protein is CASSPPGRDYEQYF. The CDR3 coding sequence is TGCGCCAGCAGTCCCCCCGGCAGAGACTACGAGCAGTACTTC.

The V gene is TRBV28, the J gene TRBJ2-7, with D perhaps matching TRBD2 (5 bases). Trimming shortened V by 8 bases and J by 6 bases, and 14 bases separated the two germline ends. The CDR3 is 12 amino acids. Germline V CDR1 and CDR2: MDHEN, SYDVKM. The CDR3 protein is CASLARDSEQYF. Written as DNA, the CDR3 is TGTGCCAGCCTCGCACGGGATAGCGAGCAGTACTTC.